This record concerns one T cell receptor (beta chain) sequence. What this receptor recognizes is not known. Nothing much larger sits one base from this clone, and base qualities are not available. The data are from a study of control samples from healthy donors and cancer patients (dated by TCRdb to the early 2020s). Libraries were made using the immunoSEQ multiplex PCR assay. TCRdb stores this immuneACCESS table with in-frame sequences only. Part of the clones is absent; in the studies checked, under half of the shortfall reflects unresolved V genes, and no reason is known for the rest. The sample includes fewer than 120,000 clones, with around 89% observed a single time. The ten biggest clones cover 3.7% of the sample. The cysteine opens and the phenylalanine closes a CDR3 of 14 amino acids. CDR3 DNA only is kept here, 42 bases in frame from base 1. The trim is 4 bases for V and 2 bases for J, with a gap of 13 bases between the germline ends. The germline V gene provides CDR1 SGHDT and CDR2 YYEEEE.

The sequence links TRBV5-6 to TRBJ2-7; there is no confident call for the D gene. Sequenced sample: PBMCs. This sequence was found in a woman aged 55-69 years with lung cancer. The CDR3 is CASSLGAFTYEQYF. The DNA is TGTGCCAGCAGCCTAGGAGCATTCACCTACGAGCAGTACTTC.